Below, 27 T cell receptor beta chains from the same sample are listed, as sequenced in a study of T cell repertoires in cytomegalovirus infection. No antigen has been identified for these receptors. TCRdb independently ran MiXCR on the reads; one entry per CDR3 protein. Counted here are about 900,000 distinct CDR3 sequences, about a third occurring once; the ten biggest clones make up roughly an eighth. The material sequenced was cultured CD8+ T cells from PBMCs, taken from culture after CMV antigen stimulation. These TCRs come from a human donor in good health (CMV status not recorded). Some clones in this sample may be carry-over from other donors' samples.

The chain couples TRBV27 to TRBJ2-6; D might be TRBD1 (6 bases). CDR3 length: 15 residues. Germline CDR1 reads MNHEY; CDR2 reads SMNVEV (reference sequence). With 10 bases removed from V and 4 bases from J, the gap between germline ends came to 17 bases. The CDR3 DNA sequence: TGTGCCACCCTTGGACAGATTTTGGGGGCCAACGTCCTGACTTTC. Translation gives CATLGQILGANVLTF.

This chain links TRBV6-2 or TRBV6-3 with TRBJ2-7; D is ambiguous. The CDR3 consists of 15 residues. V was trimmed by 5 bases and J by 0 bases, leaving 14 bases between them. From germline, CDR1 is MNHEY and CDR2 SVGEGT. In DNA, the CDR3 is TGTGCCAGCAGTCCGACCCCCATGAGCTCCTACGAGCAGTACGTC. It specifies CASSPTPMSSYEQYV.

V is TRBV12-5 and J is TRBJ1-6; TRBD1 is a possible D gene (6 bases). In germline, CDR1 is LGHNT, CDR2 FRNRAP. This CDR3 contains 15 residues. V shed 7 bases and J shed 7 bases, with 17 bases lying between them. The CDR3, as DNA: TGTGCTAGTGCCCTGACCGGGACACCGAATTCACCCCTCCACTTT. Residues: CASALTGTPNSPLHF. Full variable domain (missing parts from reference TRBV12-5 and TRBJ1-6): DARVTQTPRHKVTEMGQEVTMRCQPILGHNTVFWYRQTMMQGLELLAYFRNRAPLDDSGMPKDRFSAEMPDATLATLKIQPSEPRDSAVYFCASALTGTPNSPLHFGNGTRLTVT.

The genes are TRBV7-9 and TRBJ1-1, with 9 bases fitting TRBD1. J was trimmed by 3 bases and V by 5 bases; bases with no gene match: 7. The CDR3 is made up of 15 amino acids. Per germline, CDR1 SEHNR and CDR2 FQNEAQ (reference sequence). The CDR3 reads CASSRTTGGYTEAFF. In DNA, the CDR3 is TGTGCCAGCAGCCGAACTACAGGGGGCTACACTGAAGCTTTCTTT.

This clonotype was seen ten or more times. J is TRBJ2-7 and V is TRBV7-8; D tentatively reads TRBD1 or TRBD2 (6 bases each). This CDR3 has 15 amino acids. V was trimmed by 0 bases and J by 3 bases, leaving 12 bases between them. Looked up from germline, CDR1 is SGHVS and CDR2 is FQNEAQ. The CDR3 loop reads CASSLAHKGGYEQYF. CDR3 DNA: TGTGCCAGCAGCTTAGCCCACAAGGGGGGCTACGAGCAGTACTTC.

This clonotype turned up a few times. CDR3 in DNA: TGTGCCAGCAGTTTCGTTGACAATTACAATGAGCAGTTCTTC. It encodes CASSFVDNYNEQFF. The genes are TRBV6-2 or TRBV6-3 and TRBJ2-1; D gene uncertain. The CDR3 has 14 amino acids. Germline values: CDR1 MNHEY, CDR2 SVGEGT. Trimming cost V 4 bases and J 4 bases, with 11 bases left between them.

The chain joins TRBV20-1 to TRBJ2-2; 7 nucleotides agree with TRBD1. This CDR3 is 16 amino acids long. Trimming took 5 bases from V and 6 from J; bases not matched to a gene: 15. CDR1 DFQATT and CDR2 SNEGSKA come from the germline V gene (reference sequence). The CDR3: CSAVPGRAQGAGELFF. The CDR3 nucleotides read TGCAGTGCTGTCCCGGGACGGGCCCAGGGGGCCGGGGAGCTGTTTTTT.

This clonotype showed up just a few times. This chain joins TRBV19 and TRBJ2-1; D is unclear. CDR1 and CDR2 from the germline V gene are LNHDA and SQIVND (reference sequence). Trimming left V 2 bases short and J 9 bases short, with 8 bases between. CDR3 length: 12 residues. CDR3 sequence reads: CASSIPSSEQFF. In DNA form, the CDR3 reads TGTGCCAGTAGTATACCCTCGAGTGAGCAGTTCTTC.

This sequence joins TRBV12-5 and TRBJ1-5; weak D call: TRBD1 (5 bases). Germline V CDR1 and CDR2: LGHNT, FRNRAP. CDR3 length: 17 amino acids. V was pared by 3 bases and J by 6 bases, with 21 bases between. The DNA for the CDR3 is TGTGCTAGTGGTTTCGGGACCGAATTAGATAGGATTCAGCCCCAGCATTTT. Protein sequence: CASGFGTELDRIQPQHF.

This clonotype was recorded a few times. This rearrangement joins TRBV19 to TRBJ1-2, with a weak D call TRBD1 (6 bases). The CDR3 is 16 amino acids. Trimming pared 5 bases from V and 4 bases from J, leaving 20 bases between. Germline CDR1 reads LNHDA; CDR2 reads SQIVND (reference sequence). In DNA form, the CDR3 reads TGTGCCAGTAGTCCAAAACAGGGCGGCTGGGGCTATGGCTACACCTTC. It translates to CASSPKQGGWGYGYTF.

This clonotype showed up just once. This rearrangement joins TRBV5-5 to TRBJ2-3, with TRBD1 as a possible D gene (6 bases). CDR1 is SGHKS, CDR2 YYEKEE, per germline (reference sequence). This CDR3 has 16 residues. V lost 4 bases to trimming and J lost 0 bases, with 15 bases between them. The CDR3, as DNA: TGTGCCAGCAGCCCCACGGACAGTACTAGCACAGATACGCAGTATTTT. Its protein is CASSPTDSTSTDTQYF.

In its sample, this clonotype was seen a few times. V gene TRBV7-8 combines with J gene TRBJ2-3; a weak D match, TRBD1 (5 bases). CDR1 and CDR2 (germline): SGHVS, FQNEAQ. This CDR3 comprises 14 residues. Trimming removed 11 bases from V and 0 bases from J, with 15 bases in between. The CDR3 coding sequence is TGTGCCGCAGGACACCTAACTAGCACAGATACGCAGTATTTT. Translating it yields CAAGHLTSTDTQYF.

V is TRBV7-2 and J is TRBJ2-7, with 8 bases fitting TRBD2. The V gene's germline CDR1 is SGHTA and CDR2 FQGNSA. The CDR3 covers 18 residues. CDR3 sequence: CASSLGTRELLLRYEQHV. CDR3 DNA: TGTGCCAGCAGCCTCGGGACTAGAGAACTCCTTTTACGGTACGAGCAGCACGTC.

The genes are TRBV7-6 and TRBJ2-5; D gene ambiguous. The CDR3 spans 15 residues. V was clipped by 2 bases and J by 1 base, with 11 bases between them. The germline V gene encodes CDR1 SGHVS and CDR2 FNYEAQ. CDR3 sequence reads: CASSLLALPQETQYF. CDR3 bases: TGTGCCAGCAGCTTACTCGCGTTGCCCCAAGAGACCCAGTACTTC.

The chain combines TRBV4-3 with TRBJ1-6; D gene unclear. Germline V gene data show CDR1 as LGHNA and CDR2 as YSLEER. Trimming left V 0 bases short and J 9 bases short, with 12 bases between. This CDR3 contains 15 residues. The CDR3 protein is CASSQDELGFSPLHF. The CDR3 DNA reads as TGCGCCAGCAGCCAAGACGAGTTAGGTTTTTCACCCCTCCACTTT.

The V and J genes are TRBV10-2 and TRBJ2-7; no firm D call. CDR3 length: 10 residues. V lost 7 bases and J lost 6, with 7 bases in between. Germline values: CDR1 WSHSY, CDR2 SAAADI. CDR3 DNA: TGCGCCAGCAAACAAGGCGAGCAGTACTTC. This codes for CASKQGEQYF.

As regards this clonotype: The junction shows a germline mismatch at one end, possibly a read error. In DNA form, the CDR3 reads TGTGCTAGCAGCTTAGATGGTAGCGGGGGGCGAGATGAGCAGTTCTTC. Its protein product is CASSLDGSGGRDEQFF. This chain uses TRBV7-7 with TRBJ2-1, with 10 bases fitting TRBD2. From germline, CDR1 is SSHAT and CDR2 FNYEAQ (reference sequence). The CDR3 sequence is 16 residues long.

This clonotype was seen more than once but under ten times. The gene calls are TRBV7-6 and TRBJ2-3; no reliable D call. V was shortened by 3 bases and J by 0 bases, with 13 bases between the two germline ends. The CDR3 spans 16 residues. CDR1 and CDR2 from the germline V gene are SGHVS and FNYEAQ. CDR3: CASSFLSQTSTDTQYF. Here the CDR3 DNA reads TGTGCCAGCAGCTTTCTGTCTCAGACTAGCACAGATACGCAGTATTTT.

This clonotype appeared many times. The chain employs TRBV7-8 and TRBJ2-4; 9 nucleotides match TRBD1. The CDR3 extends over 17 amino acids. V trimming: 5 bases; J trimming: 7 bases; junction bases outside the gene matches: 15. Germline CDR1 is SGHVS and CDR2 is FQNEAQ. The CDR3 spells CASSAGTGPGQRNIQYF. Written as DNA, the CDR3 is TGTGCCAGCAGCGCGGGGACAGGGCCTGGCCAAAGGAACATTCAGTACTTC. The full variable domain, its missing parts supplied by reference TRBV7-8 and TRBJ2-4, is GAGVSQSPRYKVAKRGQDVALRCDPISGHVSLFWYQQALGQGPEFLTYFQNEAQLDKSGLPSDRFFAERPEGSVSTLKIQRTQQEDSAVYLCASSAGTGPGQRNIQYFGAGTRLSVL.

V gene TRBV12-3 or TRBV12-4 combines with J gene TRBJ1-1; possibly TRBD1 for D (5 bases). V gave up 7 bases and J gave up 4 bases, with 13 bases separating them. CDR3 length: 13 amino acids. CDR3 nucleotides: TGTGCCAGCACCGCAGGAAGGGGCACTGAAGCTTTCTTT. Translation: CASTAGRGTEAFF.

The chain recombines TRBV6-1 with TRBJ2-7; no reliable D call. The CDR3 is 13 residues long. Germline CDR1 reads MNHNS; CDR2 reads SASEGT. V shed 5 bases and J shed 4 bases, with 12 bases lying between them. CDR3 sequence: CASSYNPTYEQYV. CDR3 DNA: TGTGCCAGCAGTTATAACCCGACTTACGAGCAGTACGTC.

The CDR3 loop is CASSQKQGREDTQYF. CDR3 DNA: TGCGCCAGCAGCCAAAAACAGGGCCGAGAAGATACGCAGTATTTT. The gene calls are TRBV4-1 and TRBJ2-3; tentatively, D is TRBD1 (6 bases). V was pared by 2 bases and J by 5 bases, with 14 bases between. Germline V CDR1 and CDR2: MGHRA, YSYEKL. This CDR3 comprises 15 residues.

This clonotype has a handful of counts. This chain connects TRBV7-2 to TRBJ1-2; 7 bases match TRBD1. V lost 4 bases to trimming and J lost 6 bases; unmatched junction nucleotides: 5. The germline gives CDR1 SGHTA, CDR2 FQGNSA. This CDR3 is 13 amino acids long. CDR3 bases: TGTGCCAGCAGCTACGGACAGGCAGATGGCTACACCTTC. Protein product: CASSYGQADGYTF.

There are a few counts of this clonotype. The rearrangement links TRBV27 to TRBJ1-4; D is unresolved. The CDR3 totals 13 residues. Germline CDR1 MNHEY, CDR2 SMNVEV (reference sequence). V lost 6 bases, J lost 12 bases, and 17 bases lay in between. CDR3: CASRRGGSLELFF. Here the CDR3 DNA reads TGTGCCAGCAGACGAGGAGGTTCGCTTGAACTGTTTTTT.

This clonotype was observed a handful of times. The rearrangement links TRBV7-3 to TRBJ2-7; 12 bases line up with TRBD2. The trim removed 2 bases at V and 6 bases at J, leaving 5 bases unmatched. CDR1 is SGHTA and CDR2 is FQGTGA in the germline V gene. This CDR3 is 15 amino acids long. For the CDR3, the DNA is TGTGCCAGCAGCTTATCTTCTAGCGGGGGGGGCGAGCAGTACGTC. Amino acids: CASSLSSSGGGEQYV.

This clonotype was found once. Compared with germline, one end of the junction differs, possibly owing to a read error. V usage is TRBV5-6 and J usage is TRBJ1-1; TRBD1 is a possible D gene (5 bases). The germline V gene encodes CDR1 SGHDT and CDR2 YYEEEE. The CDR3 length is 12 residues. The DNA of the CDR3 is TGTGCCAACAGCTTGGGCCTCACAGGCATGATCTTT. As protein: CANSLGLTGMIF.

The J gene is TRBJ1-5, the V gene TRBV7-2; D unclear. Trimming removed 1 base from V and 3 bases from J, with 16 bases in between. The CDR3 totals 17 residues. CDR1 and CDR2 (germline): SGHTA, FQGNSA. DNA for the CDR3: TGTGCCAGCAGCTTAGATTCCGTCAGTGCCCTCAATCAGCCCCAGCATTTT. This gives the protein CASSLDSVSALNQPQHF. The whole variable domain, filled in from reference TRBV7-2 and TRBJ1-5, reads GAGVSQSPSNKVTEKGKDVELRCDPISGHTALYWYRQSLGQGLEFLIYFQGNSAPDKSGLPSDRFSAERTGGSVSTLTIQRTQQEDSAVYLCASSLDSVSALNQPQHFGDGTRLSIL.